This T cell receptor (beta chain) was sequenced in a study of CD8+ T cells in alopecia areata. Sample treatment: oral pan-JAK inhibitor, 5-10 mg twice daily. Alopecia areata patients gave lesional scalp punch biopsies and peripheral blood samples. As the sequencing template, cDNA was produced by extracting RNA and reverse transcribing it. Sequenced by immunoSEQ multiplex PCR; TCRdb stores in-frame clones only, minus some. The top ten hold about a sixth of the sample, which has about 100,000 clones, about 61% seen once. The CDR3 contains 15 residues. Germline-derived CDR1 and CDR2 are MNHNS and SASEGT. V gave up 3 bases and J gave up 0 bases, with 11 bases separating them.

This clonotype was obtained from a human donor with alopecia areata. Material: CD8+ T cells sorted from blood, obtained at approximately week 60, from a patient treated with tofacitinib. This chain links TRBV6-1 with TRBJ2-5, with D perhaps matching TRBD1 or TRBD2 (5 bases each). CDR3 nucleotides: TGTGCCAGCAGTGACAGGGACGGGGACCAAGAGACCCAGTACTTC. It specifies CASSDRDGDQETQYF.